This T cell receptor beta chain is drawn from a study of neoadjuvant anti-PD-1 for oral cavity cancer. Libraries were prepared by immunoSEQ multiplex PCR; TCRdb keeps only in-frame clonotypes and omits some of them. There are 30,000 to 40,000 clones in the sample; around nine tenths occur only once, and 3.5% to 4.5% lies in the top ten. This CDR3 has 16 residues. CDR1 and CDR2 from the germline V gene are MGHRA and YSYEKL. The germline V and J ends were trimmed by 0 bases and 0 bases, with 11 bases remaining between them. The source is a person between 40 and 79 years old with oral cavity squamous cell carcinoma. The sequenced sample was PBMCs, obtained before nivolumab (anti-PD-1) treatment. The chain has TRBV4-1 and TRBJ1-1, with D possibly TRBD1 on 6 matching bases. Here the CDR3 reads CASSQDQAGVNTEAFF. CDR3 nucleotides: TGCGCCAGCAGCCAAGATCAAGCAGGGGTGAACACTGAAGCTTTCTTT.